What follows describes a single T cell receptor (beta chain). Measured with immunoSEQ multiplex PCR; TCRdb has only the in-frame clones, and not every one. The data show millions of clones, with approximately 92% seen just once and around 0.15% held by the top ten. The sample is drawn from a study of shared clonotypes between healthy human individuals. As for the study in general: Used for every donor were three CD4 naive, three CD4 memory, two CD8 naive and one CD8 memory plate.

With V trimmed by 2 bases and J by 4 bases, 3 bases remained unmatched. CDR1 is KGHSH and CDR2 is LQKENI in the germline V gene. There are 14 residues in the CDR3. Source material: naive CD4+ T cells sorted from blood. Subset described: CD45RA+ positively selected. V is TRBV18 and J is TRBJ2-3; 7 nucleotides match TRBD1. This clonotype originated in a man younger than 35 in good health. This CDR3 is CASSPRRGPDTQYF. The CDR3 DNA is TGTGCCAGCTCACCAAGAAGGGGGCCAGATACGCAGTATTTT.